Following are 29 T cell receptor beta chains from one sample sequenced in a study of PD-L1 blockade in urothelial cancer (dated 2017 in TCRdb). The sample's time point label, decoded: pretreatment peripheral blood. Receptor amplification or capture employed the immunoSEQ multiplex PCR assay. TCRdb's version of the immuneACCESS table is confined to in-frame rearrangements and falls short of the full clone set. An unresolved V gene accounts for under half of the shortfall where checked; the remainder is of unknown origin. The sample table shows over 100,000 clones, and 70% to 85% are seen once. The top ten clones comprise under 3.5% of the sample. The sample was PBMCs, taken around atezolizumab (anti-PD-L1) treatment. Receptor source: a man aged 50-59 years with urothelial cancer.

This chain connects TRBV5-1 to TRBJ2-6; 9 bases agree with TRBD1. The CDR3 totals 17 residues. V lost 4 bases to trimming and J lost 0 bases; unmatched junction nucleotides: 5. Looked up from germline, CDR1 is SGHRS and CDR2 is YFSETQ. CDR3 bases: TGCGCCAGCAGCACGGGACAGGGCTTCTCTGGGGCCAACGTCCTGACTTTC. Amino acids: CASSTGQGFSGANVLTF.

V usage is TRBV18 and J usage is TRBJ2-7; D is uncertain. Germline V lookup: CDR1 KGHSH, CDR2 LQKENI. Trimming pared 1 base from V and 3 bases from J, leaving 4 bases between. This CDR3 has 12 amino acids. The CDR3 loop is CASSPLGYEQYF. In DNA form, the CDR3 reads TGTGCCAGCTCACCACTCGGCTACGAGCAGTACTTC.

V and J are TRBV5-1 and TRBJ2-7; 8 nucleotides agree with TRBD2. Trimming at V came to 0 bases and at J to 2 bases, leaving 10 bases not matched to a gene. CDR1 SGHRS and CDR2 YFSETQ come from the germline V gene. This CDR3 comprises 17 residues. CDR3 sequence (DNA): TGCGCCAGCAGCTTGGGGTTAGCGGGACGACAAACCTACGAGCAGTACTTC. This sequence encodes CASSLGLAGRQTYEQYF.

There are a few counts of this clone. The chain joins TRBV5-1 to TRBJ1-2; 9 nucleotides match TRBD1. The trim removed 3 bases at V and 5 bases at J, leaving 2 bases unmatched. The germline CDR1 and CDR2 sequences are SGHRS and YFSETQ. The CDR3 runs 13 residues. CDR3 nucleotides: TGCGCCAGCAGCTGGGGACAGGGTTATGGCTACACCTTC. It translates to CASSWGQGYGYTF.

CDR3 sequence: CASYDSSGANVLTF. In DNA form, the CDR3 reads TGTGCCAGCTACGACAGCTCTGGGGCCAACGTCCTGACTTTC. This sequence joins TRBV6-1 and TRBJ2-6; possible D gene TRBD1, 5 bases. V lost 8 bases and J lost 0, with 8 bases in between. Germline CDR1 reads MNHNS; CDR2 reads SASEGT. The CDR3 spans 14 residues.

The genes are TRBV7-2 and TRBJ1-6; no clear D. The CDR3 length is 13 residues. Between the trimmed V and J ends, which lost 0 bases and 13 bases, there was a span of 10 bases. Germline CDR1 is SGHTA and CDR2 is FQGNSA. The CDR3 region has the DNA TGTGCCAGCAGCTTAGCGGCTGCCCCCCCCCTCCACTTT. It is translated as CASSLAAAPPLHF.

The J gene is TRBJ2-3, the V gene TRBV7-9, with a possible D match to TRBD2 (5 bases). Trimming took 5 bases from V and 6 from J, leaving 9 bases between them. CDR3 length: 12 amino acids. Germline values: CDR1 SEHNR, CDR2 FQNEAQ (reference sequence). The CDR3 DNA sequence: TGTGCCAGCAGCCGGGGTACGGATACGCAGTATTTT. This translates into CASSRGTDTQYF.

This sequence joins TRBV29-1 and TRBJ2-5; a possible D gene is TRBD2 (5 bases). The J call may be wrong; the DNA end is better matched by TRBJ2-7. The CDR3 sequence is 13 residues long. Germline assignment: CDR1 SQVTM and CDR2 ANQGSEA. The CDR3 DNA follows: TGCAGCGTTGGGGTGAAAGGGAGCTACGAGCAGTACTTC. It yields the protein CSVGVKGSYEQYF.

The gene calls are TRBV9 and TRBJ2-1; D might be TRBD2 (6 bases). Per the germline V gene, CDR1 is SGDLS and CDR2 is YYNGEE. V lost 4 bases and J 12 bases, leaving 17 bases between the germline ends. The CDR3 spans 13 residues. The chain's CDR3 is CASSPGVMQAQFF. CDR3 bases: TGTGCCAGCAGCCCGGGGGTTATGCAAGCGCAGTTCTTC.

Comment on this clone: At one end, the junction sequence differs from germline, possibly due to a read error. The CDR3 loop reads CANSKKGESVNTIYF. CDR3 nucleotides: TGTGCCAACAGTAAGAAGGGGGAGAGCGTAAACACCATATATTTT. The chain employs TRBV6-1 and TRBJ1-3; a weak D match, TRBD1 (6 bases). The germline V gene encodes CDR1 MNHNS and CDR2 SASEGT. The CDR3 is 15 amino acids.

V is TRBV15 and J is TRBJ1-2; 7 bases match TRBD1. In germline, CDR1 is LNHNV, CDR2 YYDKDF (reference sequence). CDR3 length equals 13 residues. Trimming at V came to 1 base and at J to 13 bases, leaving 9 bases not matched to a gene. The CDR3 protein is CATSRGDSSLGTF. DNA for the CDR3: TGTGCCACCAGCAGAGGGGACAGTAGCTTAGGCACCTTC.

Note on this clone: The sample has other DNA sequences that encode this CDR3 too. The V call is TRBV27, the J call TRBJ2-1, with a weak D call TRBD2 (5 bases). Germline V gene lookup returns CDR1 MNHEY and CDR2 SMNVEV (reference sequence). V shed 2 bases and J shed 7 bases, with 6 bases lying between them. CDR3 length equals 12 residues. CDR3 sequence reads: CASSLRGNEQFF. For the CDR3, the DNA is TGTGCCAGCAGTTTACGGGGAAATGAGCAGTTCTTC.

The chain carries TRBV6-5 and TRBJ2-1; D possibly corresponds to TRBD1 (5 bases). In germline, CDR1 is MNHEY, CDR2 SVGAGI. V lost 2 bases to trimming and J lost 5 bases, with 10 bases between them. The CDR3 consists of 14 residues. For the CDR3, the DNA is TGTGCCAGCAGTTACCGTGACAGCCACAATGAGCAGTTCTTC. This gives the protein CASSYRDSHNEQFF.

This rearrangement joins TRBV7-9 to TRBJ2-7; TRBD2 is a possible D gene (5 bases). The CDR3 has 15 amino acids. The germline V gene encodes CDR1 SEHNR and CDR2 FQNEAQ (reference sequence). The V and J ends lost 1 base and 7 bases respectively, with 17 bases between them. In DNA form, the CDR3 reads TGTGCCAGCAGCTTAGAGCCAGCGTATACGGGGGAGCAGTACTTC. It codes for CASSLEPAYTGEQYF.

The chain employs TRBV10-3 and TRBJ1-3, with D perhaps matching TRBD1 (6 bases). V lost 4 bases and J 0 bases, leaving 10 bases between the germline ends. Germline V lookup: CDR1 ENHRY, CDR2 SYGVKD. The CDR3 extends over 15 amino acids. The CDR3 DNA sequence: TGTGCCATCAGTGCAGGACAGAGCTCTGGAAACACCATATATTTT. It codes for CAISAGQSSGNTIYF.

The chain joins TRBV21-1 to TRBJ2-3; TRBD2 reflects the table's D call only, with no check against the DNA. TRBV21-1 is deemed a pseudogene. The CDR3 has 17 residues. In nucleotides, the CDR3 is TGTGCCAGCAGCAGCGCGGGAGGGCCGTCTTGGACAGATACGCAGTATTTT. It encodes CASSSAGGPSWTDTQYF.

The chain joins TRBV4-2 to TRBJ2-3, with 9 bases identical to TRBD2. The V gene's germline CDR1 is LGHNA and CDR2 YNFKEQ. Losses at the gene ends were 1 base for V and 5 bases for J; bases not matched to a gene: 10. The CDR3 contains 17 residues. The CDR3 sequence is CASSQVAGVGSGDTQYF. The CDR3 DNA sequence: TGTGCCAGCAGCCAAGTAGCGGGAGTAGGCTCAGGAGATACGCAGTATTTT.

The chain employs TRBV5-1 and TRBJ1-4; no reliable D call. Germline-derived CDR1 and CDR2 are SGHRS and YFSETQ. With 0 bases removed from V and 8 bases from J, the gap between germline ends came to 11 bases. CDR3 length: 14 amino acids. The CDR3 nucleotides are TGCGCCAGCAGCTTGGTGAAGGGAGGGGAAAAACTGTTTTTT. This encodes CASSLVKGGEKLFF.

The genes are TRBV5-1 and TRBJ1-2, with D unresolved. The CDR3 totals 13 residues. V was clipped by 3 bases and J by 8 bases, with 14 bases between them. Germline V gene data show CDR1 as SGHRS and CDR2 as YFSETQ. Written as DNA, the CDR3 is TGCGCCAGCAGCTCGGATCCATACGGGGGCTACACCTTC. Protein: CASSSDPYGGYTF.

The rearrangement uses TRBV5-1 and TRBJ2-1; possibly TRBD1 for D (5 bases). The ends were cut back, 7 bases at V and 0 bases at J, with 29 bases in the middle. Germline V lookup: CDR1 SGHRS, CDR2 YFSETQ. The CDR3 covers 20 residues. The CDR3 DNA reads as TGCGCCAGCTCGTTTTCCGGGTCGACAGTCCTGATTAGCTCCTACAATGAGCAGTTCTTC. Translated: CASSFSGSTVLISSYNEQFF.

The chain recombines TRBV5-4 with TRBJ2-3, with 7 nucleotides matching TRBD2. This CDR3 contains 15 residues. V lost 1 base, J lost 3 bases, and 5 bases stayed unmatched. CDR1 is SGHNT, CDR2 YYREEE, per germline (reference sequence). Written as DNA, the CDR3 is TGTGCCAGCAGCTTGAGACTAGCTGGGACAGATACGCAGTATTTT. Its translation: CASSLRLAGTDTQYF.

The chain links TRBV2 to TRBJ1-2; D is ambiguous. Germline CDR1 SNHLY, CDR2 FYNNEI. The CDR3 loop spans 14 amino acids. V lost 1 base to trimming and J lost 0 bases, with 6 bases between them. The CDR3 DNA reads TGTGCCAGCAGTGAAGGGGAGTCTAACTATGGCTACACCTTC. The encoded protein is CASSEGESNYGYTF.

The chain joins TRBV30 to TRBJ2-1; 7 bases are shared with TRBD2. Germline V lookup: CDR1 GTSNPN, CDR2 SVGIG (reference sequence). This CDR3 region has 14 residues. V lost 4 bases, J lost 1 base, and 4 bases stayed unmatched. CDR3 coding DNA: TGTGCCTGGAAGAAGCGGGATTCCTACAATGAGCAGTTCTTC. This translates into CAWKKRDSYNEQFF.

Comment on this clone: At the DNA level, this CDR3 is encoded by other sequences in the same sample as well. V is TRBV5-1 and J is TRBJ2-7, with D unclear. V lost 0 bases and J lost 0, with 7 bases in between. The CDR3 is 14 residues long. Germline V gives CDR1 SGHRS, CDR2 YFSETQ. CDR3 DNA sequence: TGCGCCAGCAGCTTGGGCGGAAGCTCCTACGAGCAGTACTTC. It translates to CASSLGGSSYEQYF.

The rearrangement joins TRBV7-9 to TRBJ1-1; tentatively, D is TRBD1 (5 bases). Germline V gene sequence: CDR1 SEHNR, CDR2 FQNEAQ (reference sequence). This CDR3 is built from 14 residues. V gave up 0 bases and J gave up 6 bases, with 11 bases separating them. Written as DNA, the CDR3 is TGTGCCAGCAGCTTAGCGGGCGGGGCCGCTGAAGCTTTCTTT. This gives the protein CASSLAGGAAEAFF.

The V call is TRBV10-2, the J call TRBJ1-5; the match to TRBD1 covers 8 bases. Trimming took 5 bases from V and 7 from J; bases not matched to a gene: 7. In germline, CDR1 is WSHSY, CDR2 SAAADI. There are 14 residues in the CDR3. The CDR3, as DNA: TGCGCCAGCAGTTATGGACAGGGCCACCAGCCCCAGCATTTT. It codes for CASSYGQGHQPQHF.

The chain couples TRBV30 to TRBJ1-4; 7 bases match TRBD1. The ends lost 1 base at V and 4 bases at J; junction bases unmatched: 6. This CDR3 has 15 amino acids. The germline V gene has CDR1 GTSNPN and CDR2 SVGIG (reference sequence). DNA for the CDR3: TGTGCCTGGAGTGGTAAGACAGGGTATAATGAAAAACTGTTTTTT. Its protein is CAWSGKTGYNEKLFF.

In its sample, this clone was seen a few times. The chain recombines TRBV27 with TRBJ1-2; no definite D call. The CDR3 is 12 amino acids. Germline V lookup: CDR1 MNHEY, CDR2 SMNVEV (reference sequence). V was trimmed by 4 bases and J by 4 bases, leaving 7 bases between them. DNA for the CDR3: TGTGCCAGCAGTTCCCGTCTCTATGGCTACACCTTC. It encodes CASSSRLYGYTF.

The chain uses TRBV19 and TRBJ2-1; the D is unclear. The germline gives CDR1 LNHDA, CDR2 SQIVND (reference sequence). This CDR3 has 13 residues. The V and J ends lost 4 bases and 8 bases respectively, with 12 bases between them. The CDR3 here is CASSNLVVYEQFF. CDR3 sequence (DNA): TGTGCCAGTAGTAACCTAGTGGTCTATGAGCAGTTCTTC.